This TCR beta chain was documented in a study of patients and donors after allogeneic stem cell transplantation. V lost 1 base and J lost 0; bases outside the gene matches: 9. The CDR3 length is 17 residues. In germline, CDR1 is DFQATT, CDR2 SNEGSKA (reference sequence). TCRdb re-called the RT-PCR reads through MiXCR, storing one row per CDR3 protein. There are some 880,000 distinct CDR3 sequences in the sample; roughly 18% occur only once, and roughly 6% lies in the top ten. This clonotype was counted only a few times. This chain links TRBV20-1 with TRBJ2-3; 8 positions agree with TRBD2. The TCR originated in a human donor who was either an allogeneic HSCT recipient or a stem cell or donor lymphocyte infusion donor (not recorded which). It is not recorded whose cells these are; they may come from a transplant donor. The specimen was blood, either unsorted or a sorted T cell fraction (not recorded which). DNA for the CDR3: TGCAGTGCTAGAGCCCTAAAGCGGGAGTTGAGCACAGATACGCAGTATTTT. Its protein product is CSARALKRELSTDTQYF.